This TCR beta chain came from a study of blood T cells in healthy people across ages. The CDR3 loop spans 15 amino acids. V was trimmed by 0 bases and J by 1 base, leaving 6 bases between them. Germline CDR1 LGHNA, CDR2 YNFKEQ. It was with a sample-barcoded 5' primer and a J-beta primer mix that a second PCR of about 6 to 12 cycles was run. TCRdb ran MiXCR on the 5' RACE reads and lists one entry per CDR3 protein. There are approximately 1.5 million distinct CDR3 sequences in the sample; about 31% occur only once, and about 10% lies in the top ten. The material sequenced was blood. The chain employs TRBV4-2 and TRBJ2-2; D is unclear. This sequence originates from a woman aged 25 to 39 in good health. CDR3 nucleotides: TGTGCCAGCAGCCAAGACACGGAGAACACCGGGGAGCTGTTTTTT. Translation: CASSQDTENTGELFF.